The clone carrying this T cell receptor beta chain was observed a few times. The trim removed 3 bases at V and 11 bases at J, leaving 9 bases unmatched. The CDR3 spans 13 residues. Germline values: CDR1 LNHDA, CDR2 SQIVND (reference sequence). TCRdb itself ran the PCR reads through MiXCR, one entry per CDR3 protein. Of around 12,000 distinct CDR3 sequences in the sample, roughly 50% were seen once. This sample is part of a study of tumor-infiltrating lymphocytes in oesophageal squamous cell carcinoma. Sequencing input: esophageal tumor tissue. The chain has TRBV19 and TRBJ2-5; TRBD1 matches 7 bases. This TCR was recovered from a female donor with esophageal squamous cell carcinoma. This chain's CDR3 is CASSIGDSWEQYF. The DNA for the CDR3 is TGTGCCAGTAGTATCGGGGACAGTTGGGAGCAGTACTTC.